A selection of T cell receptor beta chains follows, all from one sample in a study of cytotoxic CD8 clonotypes in ibrutinib-treated CLL. Sequencing was performed with immunoSEQ multiplex PCR; in TCRdb, only in-frame clones are kept and a portion is missing. The data contain approximately 26,000 clones, almost 85% of them seen just once; the ten biggest clones take up approximately 8.2%. The specimen comprised PBMCs, sampled after 24 months of ibrutinib treatment. These receptors were taken from a human donor with chronic lymphocytic leukemia. The CDR3 runs from the conserved cysteine through the conserved F or W. The order of the fields is D gene, clone size, J gene, V gene, CDR3 protein, CDR3 DNA. The D gene is left open where the match is weak. Clone sizes are given selectively: once, few, many, or a class where the clone is expanded.

- - TRBJ1-5 TRBV28 CASTPKLGVQPQHF TGTGCCAGCACCCCGAAGCTCGGAGTCCAGCCCCAGCATTTT
- - TRBJ1-1 TRBV19 CASTQGRGRGDEAFF TGTGCCAGTACCCAAGGCCGGGGGAGAGGGGACGAAGCTTTCTTT
- - TRBJ1-4 TRBV2 CASSVGSREKLFF TGTGCCAGCAGTGTTGGGTCCCGGGAAAAACTGTTTTTT
- - TRBJ1-2 TRBV10-3 CAISDGQPHGYTF TGTGCCATCAGTGACGGACAGCCTCATGGCTACACCTTC
TRBD1 - TRBJ1-1 TRBV5-1 CASRSGTVNTEAFF TGCGCCAGCCGCTCCGGGACAGTGAACACTGAAGCTTTCTTT
- - TRBJ2-7 TRBV5-1 CASSVNHEQYF TGCGCCAGCAGCGTCAACCACGAGCAGTACTTC
TRBD2 - TRBJ2-1 TRBV7-6 CASSREGLARQYNEQFF TGTGCCAGCAGCCGAGAGGGACTAGCGCGACAATACAATGAGCAGTTCTTC
TRBD1 once TRBJ1-5 TRBV4-1 CASSQTGGLNQPQHF TGCGCCAGCAGTCAGACAGGGGGCCTTAATCAGCCCCAGCATTTT
- - TRBJ2-7 TRBV28 CASSFLGSDYSYEQYF TGTGCCAGCAGTTTTTTAGGCTCGGATTACTCCTACGAGCAGTACTTC
TRBD1 once TRBJ1-4 TRBV6-1 CASSGSPGQINEKLFF TGTGCCAGCAGTGGTAGCCCGGGACAGATAAATGAAAAACTGTTTTTT
TRBD1 - TRBJ2-7 TRBV5-4 CASSPEETGGLHEQYF TGTGCCAGCAGCCCGGAGGAGACAGGGGGTCTCCACGAGCAGTACTTC
TRBD2 - TRBJ2-1 TRBV28 CASSPASGGANEQFF TGTGCCAGCAGTCCCGCTAGCGGGGGGGCAAATGAGCAGTTCTTC
- - TRBJ1-6 TRBV7-8 CASTLRDEYNSPLHF TGTGCCAGCACCCTCCGGGACGAATATAATTCACCCCTCCACTTT
- - TRBJ1-5 TRBV6-1 CASSETGGALPQHF TGTGCCAGCAGTGAAACGGGGGGCGCATTGCCCCAGCATTTT
- few TRBJ1-2 TRBV19 CASSTSGRTGHYF TGTGCCAGTAGTACCTCCGGTAGGACCGGGCACTACTTC
- once TRBJ1-1 TRBV5-4 CASSLQGNTEAFF TGTGCCAGCAGCTTGCAGGGGAACACTGAAGCTTTCTTT
- - TRBJ1-2 TRBV9 CASSATGGAWDYGYTF TGTGCCAGCAGCGCAACAGGAGGAGCGTGGGACTATGGCTACACCTTC
- - TRBJ1-5 TRBV6-5 CASSFNQPQHF TGTGCCAGCAGCTTCAATCAACCCCAGCATTTT
- once TRBJ2-7 TRBV7-8 CASSSVAARVSYEQYF TGTGCCAGCAGCTCCGTTGCCGCTAGGGTTTCCTACGAGCAGTACTTC
- - TRBJ1-3 TRBV2 CASSVGQLASGNTIYF TGTGCCAGCAGCGTAGGACAGCTAGCCTCTGGAAACACCATATATTTT
TRBD1 - TRBJ2-5 TRBV10-1 CASNLGQGQETQYF TGCGCCAGCAACCTCGGACAGGGGCAAGAGACCCAGTACTTC
- - TRBJ2-7 TRBV4-1 CASSQGRLGKASYEQYF TGCGCCAGCAGCCAAGGTCGTCTGGGGAAAGCCTCCTACGAGCAGTACTTC
TRBD1 few TRBJ1-1 TRBV14 CASSQGFGTGGVWTEAFF TGTGCCAGCAGCCAAGGGTTTGGGACAGGGGGCGTGTGGACTGAAGCTTTCTTT
- - TRBJ2-3 TRBV7-2 CASSFEGGGPDTQYF TGTGCCAGCAGCTTTGAAGGGGGGGGCCCAGATACGCAGTATTTT
- - TRBJ2-3 TRBV7-7 CASSLGSSDTQYF TGTGCTAGCAGCTTAGGCAGTTCAGATACGCAGTATTTT
TRBD1 - TRBJ2-2 TRBV7-3 CASSTTDGTGASGELFF TGTGCCAGCAGTACCACCGACGGGACAGGGGCGAGCGGGGAGCTGTTTTTT
- - TRBJ1-2 TRBV5-6 CASRSSGGYTF TGTGCCAGCAGGTCCTCGGGTGGCTACACCTTC
- - TRBJ2-2 TRBV7-9 CASSSRPWAGRGTGELFF TGTGCCAGCAGCTCTAGGCCCTGGGCAGGTCGGGGTACCGGGGAGCTGTTTTTT